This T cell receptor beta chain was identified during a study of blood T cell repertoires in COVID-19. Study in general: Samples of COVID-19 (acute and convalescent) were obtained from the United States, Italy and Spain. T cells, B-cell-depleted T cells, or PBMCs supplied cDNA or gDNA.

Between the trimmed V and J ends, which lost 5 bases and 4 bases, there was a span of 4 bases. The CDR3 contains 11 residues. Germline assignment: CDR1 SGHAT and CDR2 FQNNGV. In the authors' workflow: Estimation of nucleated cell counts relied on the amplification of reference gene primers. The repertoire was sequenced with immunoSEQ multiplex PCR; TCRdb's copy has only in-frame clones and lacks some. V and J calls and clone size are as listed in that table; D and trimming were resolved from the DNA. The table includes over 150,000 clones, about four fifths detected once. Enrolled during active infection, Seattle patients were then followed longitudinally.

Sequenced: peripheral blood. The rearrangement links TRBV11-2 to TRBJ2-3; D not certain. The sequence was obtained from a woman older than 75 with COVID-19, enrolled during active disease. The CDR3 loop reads CASSPADTQYF. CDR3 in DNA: TGTGCCAGCAGCCCAGCAGATACGCAGTATTTT.